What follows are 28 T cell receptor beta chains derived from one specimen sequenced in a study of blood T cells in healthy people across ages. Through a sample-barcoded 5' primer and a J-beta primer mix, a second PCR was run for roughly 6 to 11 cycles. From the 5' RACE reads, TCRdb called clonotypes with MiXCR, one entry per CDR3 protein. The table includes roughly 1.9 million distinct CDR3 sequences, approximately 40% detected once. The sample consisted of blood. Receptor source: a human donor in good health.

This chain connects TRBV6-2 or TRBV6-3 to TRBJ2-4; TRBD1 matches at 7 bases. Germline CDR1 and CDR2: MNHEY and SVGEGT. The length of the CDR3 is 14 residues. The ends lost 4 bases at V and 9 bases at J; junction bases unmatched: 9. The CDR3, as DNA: TGTGCCAGCAGTTCCCGACAGGGTTTTCGCATTCAGTACTTC. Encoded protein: CASSSRQGFRIQYF.

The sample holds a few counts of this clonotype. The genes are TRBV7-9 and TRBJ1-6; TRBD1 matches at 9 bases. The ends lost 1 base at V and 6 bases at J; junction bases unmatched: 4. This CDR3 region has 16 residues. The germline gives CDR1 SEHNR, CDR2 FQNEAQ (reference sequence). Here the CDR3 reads CASSLGLGQGNSPLHF. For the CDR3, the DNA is TGTGCCAGCAGCTTAGGTTTGGGACAGGGTAATTCACCCCTCCACTTT.

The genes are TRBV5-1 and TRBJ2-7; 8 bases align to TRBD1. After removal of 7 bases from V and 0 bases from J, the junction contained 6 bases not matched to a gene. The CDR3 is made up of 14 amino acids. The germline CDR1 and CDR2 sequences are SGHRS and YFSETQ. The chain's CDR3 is CASRWDRFSYEQYF. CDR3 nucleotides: TGCGCCAGCCGCTGGGACAGGTTCTCCTACGAGCAGTACTTC.

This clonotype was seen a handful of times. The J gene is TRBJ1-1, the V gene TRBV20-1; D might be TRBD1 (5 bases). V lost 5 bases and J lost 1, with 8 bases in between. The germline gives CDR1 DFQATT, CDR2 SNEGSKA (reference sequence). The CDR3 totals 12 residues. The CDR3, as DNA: TGCAGTGCTGCGGACAAGAACACTGAAGCTTTCTTT. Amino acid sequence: CSAADKNTEAFF.

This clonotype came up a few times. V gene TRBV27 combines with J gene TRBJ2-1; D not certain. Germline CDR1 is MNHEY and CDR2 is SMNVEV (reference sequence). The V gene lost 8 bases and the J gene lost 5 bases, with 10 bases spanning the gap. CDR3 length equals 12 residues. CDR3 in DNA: TGTGCCAGCTGTGGACCGGACAATGAGCAGTTCTTC. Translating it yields CASCGPDNEQFF.

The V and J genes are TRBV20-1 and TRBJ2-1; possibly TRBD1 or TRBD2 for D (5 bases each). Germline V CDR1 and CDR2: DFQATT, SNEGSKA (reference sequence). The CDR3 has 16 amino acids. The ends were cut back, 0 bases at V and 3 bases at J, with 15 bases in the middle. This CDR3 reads CSARDFWDQDYNEQFF. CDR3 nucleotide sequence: TGCAGTGCTAGAGATTTTTGGGACCAAGACTACAATGAGCAGTTCTTC.

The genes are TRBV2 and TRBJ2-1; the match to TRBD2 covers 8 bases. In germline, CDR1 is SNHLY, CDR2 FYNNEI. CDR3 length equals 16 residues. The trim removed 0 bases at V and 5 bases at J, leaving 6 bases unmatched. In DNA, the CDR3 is TGTGCCAGCAGTGAAGCTCTCGGGGGGGTGAACAATGAGCAGTTCTTC. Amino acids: CASSEALGGVNNEQFF.

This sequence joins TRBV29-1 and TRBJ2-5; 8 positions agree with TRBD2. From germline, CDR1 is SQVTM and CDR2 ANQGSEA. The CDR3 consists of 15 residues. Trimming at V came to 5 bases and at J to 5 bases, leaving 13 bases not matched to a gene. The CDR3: CSVPLGSGGVETQYF. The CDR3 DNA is TGCAGCGTTCCCTTGGGGAGCGGGGGCGTCGAGACCCAGTACTTC. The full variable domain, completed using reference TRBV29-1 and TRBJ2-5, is SAVISQKPSRDICQRGTSLTIQCQVDSQVTMMFWYRQQPGQSLTLIATANQGSEATYESGFVIDKFPISRPNLTFSTLTVSNMSPEDSSIYLCSVPLGSGGVETQYFGPGTRLLVL.

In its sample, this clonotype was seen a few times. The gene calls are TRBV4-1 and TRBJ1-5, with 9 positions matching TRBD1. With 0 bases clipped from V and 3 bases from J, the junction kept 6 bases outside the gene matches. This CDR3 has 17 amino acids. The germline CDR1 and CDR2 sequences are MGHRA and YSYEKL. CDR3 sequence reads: CASSQDPGTGYNQPQHF. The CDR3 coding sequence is TGCGCCAGCAGCCAAGATCCCGGGACAGGGTACAATCAGCCCCAGCATTTT.

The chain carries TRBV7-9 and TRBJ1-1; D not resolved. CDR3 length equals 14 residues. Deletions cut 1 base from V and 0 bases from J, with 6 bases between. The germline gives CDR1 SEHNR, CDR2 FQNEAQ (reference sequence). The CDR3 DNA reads TGTGCCAGCAGCTTAGGTCCGGTGAACACTGAAGCTTTCTTT. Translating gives CASSLGPVNTEAFF.

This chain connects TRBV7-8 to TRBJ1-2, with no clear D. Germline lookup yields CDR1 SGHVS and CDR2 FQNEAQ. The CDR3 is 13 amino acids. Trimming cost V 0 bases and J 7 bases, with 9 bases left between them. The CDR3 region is CASSLAIDSGYTF. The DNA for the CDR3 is TGTGCCAGCAGCTTAGCGATAGACTCTGGCTACACCTTC.

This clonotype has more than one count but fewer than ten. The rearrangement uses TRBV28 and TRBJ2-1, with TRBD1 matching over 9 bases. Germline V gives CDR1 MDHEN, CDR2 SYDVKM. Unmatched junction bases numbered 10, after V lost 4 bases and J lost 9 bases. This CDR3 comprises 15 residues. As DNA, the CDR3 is TGTGCCAGCAGTTCTCCGGGACAGGGAGGGAGTGAGCAGTTCTTC. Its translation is CASSSPGQGGSEQFF.

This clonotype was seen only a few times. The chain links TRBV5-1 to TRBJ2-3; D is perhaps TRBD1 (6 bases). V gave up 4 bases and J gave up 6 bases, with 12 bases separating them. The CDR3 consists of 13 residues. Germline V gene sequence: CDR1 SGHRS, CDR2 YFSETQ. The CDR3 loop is CASSIQQGDTQYF. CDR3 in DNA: TGCGCCAGCAGCATACAACAGGGCGATACGCAGTATTTT.

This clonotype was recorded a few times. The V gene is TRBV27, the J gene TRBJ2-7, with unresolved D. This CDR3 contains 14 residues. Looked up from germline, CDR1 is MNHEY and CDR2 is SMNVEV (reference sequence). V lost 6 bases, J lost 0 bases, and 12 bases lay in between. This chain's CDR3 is CASSVGRSSYEQYF. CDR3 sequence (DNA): TGTGCCAGCAGCGTAGGACGCAGCTCCTACGAGCAGTACTTC.

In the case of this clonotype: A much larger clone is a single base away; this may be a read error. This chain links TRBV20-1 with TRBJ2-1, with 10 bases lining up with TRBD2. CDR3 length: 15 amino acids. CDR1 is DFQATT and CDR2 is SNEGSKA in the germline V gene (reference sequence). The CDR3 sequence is CSVRGLAGVYNEQFF. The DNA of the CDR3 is TGCAGTGTTAGAGGTCTAGCGGGGGTCTACAATGAGCAGTTCTTC.

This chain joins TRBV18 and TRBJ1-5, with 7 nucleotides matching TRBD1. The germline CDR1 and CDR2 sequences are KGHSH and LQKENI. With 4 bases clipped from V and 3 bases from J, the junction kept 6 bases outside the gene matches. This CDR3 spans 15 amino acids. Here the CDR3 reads CASSLSTGFNQPQHF. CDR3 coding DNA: TGTGCCAGCTCACTATCGACAGGGTTCAATCAGCCCCAGCATTTT.

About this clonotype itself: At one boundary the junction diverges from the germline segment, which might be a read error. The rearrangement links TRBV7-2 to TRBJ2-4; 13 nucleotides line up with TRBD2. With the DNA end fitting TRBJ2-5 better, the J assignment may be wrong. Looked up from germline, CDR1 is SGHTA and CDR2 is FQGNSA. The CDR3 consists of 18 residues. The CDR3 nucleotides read TGTGCCGGCAGCTGGGGACTAGCGGGGCCTACTAGAGGAGAGACCCAGTACTTC. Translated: CAGSWGLAGPTRGETQYF.

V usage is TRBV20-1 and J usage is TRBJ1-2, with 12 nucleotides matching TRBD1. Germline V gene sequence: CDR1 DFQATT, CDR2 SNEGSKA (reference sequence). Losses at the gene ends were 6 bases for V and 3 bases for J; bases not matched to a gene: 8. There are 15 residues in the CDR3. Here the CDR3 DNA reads TGCAGTGCCAGGGACAGGGGGCTGGGGTACTATGGCTACACCTTC. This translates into CSARDRGLGYYGYTF.

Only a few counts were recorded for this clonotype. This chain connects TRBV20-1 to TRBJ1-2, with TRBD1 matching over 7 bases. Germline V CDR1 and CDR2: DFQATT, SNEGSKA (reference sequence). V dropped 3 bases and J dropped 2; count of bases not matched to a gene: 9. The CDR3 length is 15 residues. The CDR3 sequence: CSARDPLTGNYGYTF. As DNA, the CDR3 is TGCAGTGCTAGGGACCCTTTGACAGGGAACTATGGCTACACCTTC.

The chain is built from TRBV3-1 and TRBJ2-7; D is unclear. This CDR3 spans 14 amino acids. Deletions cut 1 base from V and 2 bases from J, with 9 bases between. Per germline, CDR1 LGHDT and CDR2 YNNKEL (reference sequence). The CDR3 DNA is TGTGCCAGCAGCCAAGCTCCAGACCCCTACGAGCAGTACTTC. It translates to CASSQAPDPYEQYF.

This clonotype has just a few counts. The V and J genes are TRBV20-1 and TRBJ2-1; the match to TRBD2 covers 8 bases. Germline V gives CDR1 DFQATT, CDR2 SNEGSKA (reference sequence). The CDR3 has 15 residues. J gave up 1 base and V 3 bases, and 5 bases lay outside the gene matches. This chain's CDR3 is CSASTSGGSYNEQFF. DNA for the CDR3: TGCAGTGCTAGTACCAGCGGGGGATCCTACAATGAGCAGTTCTTC.

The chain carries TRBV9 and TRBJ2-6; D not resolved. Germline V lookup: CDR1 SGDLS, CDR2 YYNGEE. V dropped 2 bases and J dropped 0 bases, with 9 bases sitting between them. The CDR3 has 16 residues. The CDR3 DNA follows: TGTGCCAGCAGCGTTAACGGATTCTCTGGGGCCAACGTCCTGACTTTC. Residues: CASSVNGFSGANVLTF.

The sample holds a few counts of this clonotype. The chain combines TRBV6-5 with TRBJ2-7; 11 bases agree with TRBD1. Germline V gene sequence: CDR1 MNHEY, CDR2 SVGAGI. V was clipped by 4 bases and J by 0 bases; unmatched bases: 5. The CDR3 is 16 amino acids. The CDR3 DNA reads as TGTGCCAGCAGTTCCCTTGGGACAGGGGGCTCCTACGAGCAGTACTTC. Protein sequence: CASSSLGTGGSYEQYF.

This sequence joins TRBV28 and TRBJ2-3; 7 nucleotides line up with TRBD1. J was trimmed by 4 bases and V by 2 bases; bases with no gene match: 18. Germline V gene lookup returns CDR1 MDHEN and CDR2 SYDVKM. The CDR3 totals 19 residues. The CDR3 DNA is TGTGCCAGCAGTTTACTTTCACCGGGACAGTTAAGTCACGCAGATACGCAGTATTTT. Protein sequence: CASSLLSPGQLSHADTQYF.

Here the CDR3 DNA reads TGTGCCAGCAGCCAAGATAGCGGGAGTCACAATGAGCAGTTCTTC. Translated: CASSQDSGSHNEQFF. The chain recombines TRBV3-1 with TRBJ2-1, with TRBD2 identical over 9 bases. Per the germline V gene, CDR1 is LGHDT and CDR2 is YNNKEL (reference sequence). The V gene end was trimmed by 0 bases and the J gene end by 5 bases; junction bases not matched to a gene: 2. This CDR3 region has 15 residues.

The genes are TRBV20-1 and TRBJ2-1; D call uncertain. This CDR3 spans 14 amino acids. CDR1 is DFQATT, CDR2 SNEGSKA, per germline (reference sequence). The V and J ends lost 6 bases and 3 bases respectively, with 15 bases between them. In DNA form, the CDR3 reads TGCAGTGCCCCCCCCCCTGGGGTCTACAATGAGCAGTTCTTC. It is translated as CSAPPPGVYNEQFF.

As DNA, the CDR3 is TGTGCCAGCAGCCAGAGAGGGACAGTATACTACGAGCAGTACTTC. It specifies CASSQRGTVYYEQYF. The chain employs TRBV6-6 and TRBJ2-7; 7 bases are shared with TRBD1. CDR3 length: 15 residues. J gave up 3 bases and V 6 bases, and 11 bases lay outside the gene matches. Looked up from germline, CDR1 is MNHNY and CDR2 is SVGAGI (reference sequence).

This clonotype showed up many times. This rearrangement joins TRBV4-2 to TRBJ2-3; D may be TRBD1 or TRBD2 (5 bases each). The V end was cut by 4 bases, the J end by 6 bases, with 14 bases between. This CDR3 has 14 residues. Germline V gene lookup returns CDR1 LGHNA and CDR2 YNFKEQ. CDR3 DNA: TGTGCCAGCAGCCCAAGGGACGGGACGGATACGCAGTATTTT. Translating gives CASSPRDGTDTQYF.